The 21 T cell receptor beta chains below come from one sample, sequenced in a study of technical replicates of blood from several donors. TCRdb's copy holds only in-frame clones and misses some; the assay was immunoSEQ multiplex PCR. This sample has about 74,000 clones; around 95% occur once, and the top ten carry approximately 0.26%. Specimen: T cells isolated from PBMCs. The receptor set was obtained from a human donor in good health.

This clone appeared a single time. This sequence joins TRBV27 and TRBJ2-7, with TRBD2 identical over 8 bases. The trim removed 5 bases at V and 3 bases at J, leaving 3 bases unmatched. Germline CDR1 MNHEY, CDR2 SMNVEV (reference sequence). The length of the CDR3 is 13 residues. CDR3 bases: TGTGCCAGCAGTCTCAGCGGGAGCTACGAGCAGTACTTC. Translated: CASSLSGSYEQYF.

V and J are TRBV4-2 and TRBJ1-3; 7 nucleotides line up with TRBD1. Germline V gives CDR1 LGHNA, CDR2 YNFKEQ. The CDR3 sequence is 17 residues long. J was trimmed by 7 bases and V by 0 bases; bases with no gene match: 12. This CDR3 is CASSQEDTGVGKNTIYF. Written as DNA, the CDR3 is TGTGCCAGCAGCCAAGAAGATACAGGGGTTGGGAAGAACACCATATATTTT.

V and J are TRBV2 and TRBJ2-4; D unclear. Germline V lookup: CDR1 SNHLY, CDR2 FYNNEI. This CDR3 has 12 residues. V was pared by 2 bases and J by 8 bases, with 7 bases between. The CDR3 here is CASSEYEDIQYF. The DNA for the CDR3 is TGTGCCAGCAGTGAATACGAGGACATTCAGTACTTC.

This chain links TRBV14 with TRBJ2-7; D perhaps matches TRBD2 (5 bases). Germline CDR1 reads SGHDN; CDR2 reads FVKESK. Trimming cost V 6 bases and J 2 bases, with 8 bases left between them. The CDR3 is 12 residues long. In nucleotides, the CDR3 is TGTGCCAGCAGTCGGGGAACCTACGAGCAGTACTTC. This translates into CASSRGTYEQYF. Looking up the rest from reference TRBV14 and TRBJ2-7 gives the full variable domain: EAGVTQFPSHSVIEKGQTVTLRCDPISGHDNLYWYRRVMGKEIKFLLHFVKESKQDESGMPNNRFLAERTGGTYSTLKVQPAELEDSGVYFCASSRGTYEQYFGPGTRLTVT.

The chain links TRBV30 to TRBJ1-1; 7 bases are shared with TRBD1. CDR3 length: 14 residues. Trimming removed 3 bases from V and 1 base from J; junction bases left unmatched: 5. Looked up from germline, CDR1 is GTSNPN and CDR2 is SVGIG (reference sequence). The CDR3 loop is CAWRTGARNTEAFF. In DNA form, the CDR3 reads TGTGCCTGGAGAACAGGGGCTAGGAACACTGAAGCTTTCTTT.

This chain uses TRBV7-6 with TRBJ1-4; no definite D call. The V end lost 8 bases, the J end lost 0 bases, and 7 bases lay between the germline ends. The CDR3 has 13 amino acids. Germline CDR1 reads SGHVS; CDR2 reads FNYEAQ. The CDR3 region has the DNA TGTGCCAGCTCTCGAGCAACTAATGAAAAACTGTTTTTT. It codes for CASSRATNEKLFF. The entire variable domain, with the rest obtained from reference TRBV7-6 and TRBJ1-4, is as follows: GAGVSQSPRYKVTKRGQDVALRCDPISGHVSLYWYRQALGQGPEFLTYFNYEAQQDKSGLPNDRFSAERPEGSISTLTIQRTEQRDSAMYRCASSRATNEKLFFGSGTQLSVL.

This rearrangement joins TRBV11-2 to TRBJ2-1; 7 nucleotides align to TRBD2. Losses at the gene ends were 1 base for V and 3 bases for J; bases not matched to a gene: 3. There are 15 residues in the CDR3. Germline V gene lookup returns CDR1 SGHAT and CDR2 FQNNGV. This CDR3 is CASSLASGGYNEQFF. The DNA of the CDR3 is TGTGCCAGCAGCTTAGCTAGCGGAGGCTACAATGAGCAGTTCTTC. Together with reference TRBV11-2 and TRBJ2-1, the CDR3 gives the full variable domain: EAGVAQSPRYKIIEKRQSVAFWCNPISGHATLYWYQQILGQGPKLLIQFQNNGVVDDSQLPKDRFSAERLKGVDSTLKIQPAKLEDSAVYLCASSLASGGYNEQFFGPGTRLTVL.

The chain is built from TRBV11-3 and TRBJ2-5; no clear D. There are 14 residues in the CDR3. Germline V gene sequence: CDR1 SGHNT, CDR2 YENEEA. Trimming removed 2 bases at V and 5 bases at J, with 12 bases between. DNA for the CDR3: TGTGCCAGCAGCTTAAGAGAAAATCTCGAGACCCAGTACTTC. It translates to CASSLRENLETQYF.

The gene calls are TRBV6-1 and TRBJ2-7, with 9 bases aligning to TRBD2. This CDR3 region has 15 residues. The V gene's germline CDR1 is MNHNS and CDR2 SASEGT. The junction had 6 bases not matched to a gene; V was cut back by 6 bases and J by 0 bases. CDR3 region: CASRNLAGFSYEQYF. For the CDR3, the DNA is TGTGCCAGCAGAAACCTAGCGGGGTTCTCCTACGAGCAGTACTTC.

This chain links TRBV27 with TRBJ2-3; TRBD2 aligns across 10 bases. The CDR3 loop spans 16 amino acids. J lost 7 bases, V lost 5 bases, and 12 bases had no gene match. The germline gives CDR1 MNHEY, CDR2 SMNVEV (reference sequence). CDR3 sequence (DNA): TGTGCCAGCAGTGGCCGGGCTAGCGGGGGCGGAAATACGCAGTATTTT. This gives the protein CASSGRASGGGNTQYF.

The chain has TRBV2 and TRBJ2-2; 10 nucleotides match TRBD2. Germline-derived CDR1 and CDR2 are SNHLY and FYNNEI. The CDR3 totals 14 residues. V lost 4 bases, J lost 4 bases, and 0 bases stayed unmatched. The CDR3 DNA reads TGTGCCAGCAGTGGGACTAGCGGCACCGGGGAGCTGTTTTTT. It encodes CASSGTSGTGELFF.

V usage is TRBV19 and J usage is TRBJ2-7; the D gene is possibly TRBD1 (6 bases). CDR3 length: 14 amino acids. Germline CDR1 LNHDA, CDR2 SQIVND (reference sequence). V lost 6 bases and J lost 1, with 13 bases in between. The CDR3 sequence: CASSPGVLSYEQYF. The CDR3 bases are TGTGCCAGTAGCCCAGGGGTTCTTTCCTACGAGCAGTACTTC.

The J gene is TRBJ2-2, the V gene TRBV29-1; D possibly corresponds to TRBD2 (6 bases). The CDR3 is 15 residues long. The germline gives CDR1 SQVTM, CDR2 ANQGSEA. V lost 7 bases and J lost 4, with 19 bases in between. The CDR3 DNA is TGCAGCGCCACCTCGGGACTGGGGGGCACCGGGGAGCTGTTTTTT. Its translation: CSATSGLGGTGELFF.

The chain carries TRBV28 and TRBJ1-1; no reliable D call. The germline V gene has CDR1 MDHEN and CDR2 SYDVKM. The CDR3 has 13 residues. The V end lost 3 bases, the J end lost 4 bases, and 9 bases lay between the germline ends. CDR3 DNA sequence: TGTGCCAGCAGTTTGGGAGCTATCACTGAAGCTTTCTTT. Translating it yields CASSLGAITEAFF.

The J gene is TRBJ2-7, the V gene TRBV5-5; the match to TRBD2 covers 7 bases. The CDR3 totals 17 residues. Germline lookup yields CDR1 SGHKS and CDR2 YYEKEE (reference sequence). The V segment lost 3 bases and the J segment 4 bases; nucleotides outside the gene matches: 16. CDR3 DNA: TGTGCCAGCAGCTCGGGGTTACTAGGCGGGAGTCGGTACGAGCAGTACTTC. Protein sequence: CASSSGLLGGSRYEQYF.

J is TRBJ1-1 and V is TRBV19, with a possible D match to TRBD1 (5 bases). The CDR3 is made up of 14 amino acids. Germline V gene sequence: CDR1 LNHDA, CDR2 SQIVND (reference sequence). Between the trimmed V and J ends, which lost 5 bases and 4 bases, there was a span of 14 bases. The CDR3 sequence: CASSATGDLTEAFF. The CDR3 coding sequence is TGTGCCAGTAGTGCAACAGGCGACCTCACTGAAGCTTTCTTT.

The V and J genes are TRBV2 and TRBJ1-2, with D unresolved. V was pared by 1 base and J by 8 bases, with 11 bases between. Germline CDR1 is SNHLY and CDR2 is FYNNEI. The CDR3 extends over 13 amino acids. As DNA, the CDR3 is TGTGCCAGCAGTGAAGGTCGAGGGCGCGGCTACACCTTC. Protein product: CASSEGRGRGYTF. Complete variable domain (other parts from reference TRBV2 and TRBJ1-2): EPEVTQTPSHQVTQMGQEVILRCVPISNHLYFYWYRQILGQKVEFLVSFYNNEISEKSEIFDDQFSVERPDGSNFTLKIRSTKLEDSAMYFCASSEGRGRGYTFGSGTRLTVV.

V gene TRBV27 combines with J gene TRBJ1-2; unclear D gene. The V and J ends lost 3 bases and 4 bases respectively, with 12 bases between them. The germline V gene encodes CDR1 MNHEY and CDR2 SMNVEV (reference sequence). The CDR3 has 14 residues. This CDR3 reads CASSFRAEGYGYTF. The CDR3 coding sequence is TGTGCCAGCAGTTTTCGTGCGGAAGGCTATGGCTACACCTTC.

The chain links TRBV2 to TRBJ1-2, with D perhaps TRBD1 (6 bases). Germline loops: CDR1 SNHLY, CDR2 FYNNEI. V gave up 3 bases and J gave up 2 bases, with 13 bases separating them. This CDR3 region has 15 residues. For the CDR3, the DNA is TGTGCCAGCAGTGATTGGACAGTTGTGAACTATGGCTACACCTTC. Protein sequence: CASSDWTVVNYGYTF.

The rearrangement joins TRBV4-1 to TRBJ2-3; 15 positions match TRBD2. Trimming removed 3 bases from V and 5 bases from J; junction bases left unmatched: 3. The CDR3 consists of 16 residues. The germline CDR1 and CDR2 sequences are MGHRA and YSYEKL. CDR3 in amino acids: CASSHGLAGGGDTQYF. The DNA of the CDR3 is TGCGCCAGCAGCCACGGACTAGCGGGGGGGGGAGATACGCAGTATTTT.

This chain uses TRBV15 with TRBJ2-1, with TRBD1 identical over 8 bases. The CDR3 is 14 amino acids. Trimming at V came to 1 base and at J to 7 bases, leaving 3 bases not matched to a gene. CDR1 and CDR2 (germline): LNHNV, YYDKDF (reference sequence). The CDR3 protein is CATSRGQGLNEQFF. Written as DNA, the CDR3 is TGTGCCACCAGCAGAGGACAGGGGTTGAATGAGCAGTTCTTC.